A single sample is the source of the 4 T cell receptor beta chains below, sequenced in a study of cytomegalovirus exposure and HLA in healthy donors. Sequenced by immunoSEQ multiplex PCR; TCRdb stores in-frame clones only, minus some. The top ten clones hold more than 2% of a sample with about 110,000 clones, roughly 90% of them seen once. Sequenced input: PBMCs. The receptors here all came from a woman aged 18-30 years in good health and CMV-seronegative.

The chain combines TRBV30 with TRBJ2-3; 9 nucleotides line up with TRBD1. The CDR3 totals 15 residues. Germline assignment: CDR1 GTSNPN and CDR2 SVGIG (reference sequence). V trimming: 3 bases; J trimming: 1 base; junction bases outside the gene matches: 5. The CDR3 sequence is CAWRDWDRGTDTQYF. As DNA, the CDR3 is TGTGCCTGGAGGGACTGGGACAGGGGCACAGATACGCAGTATTTT.

The chain combines TRBV19 with TRBJ1-5; D perhaps matches TRBD1 (5 bases). Trimming left V 7 bases short and J 2 bases short, with 9 bases between. The CDR3 extends over 13 amino acids. Per the germline V gene, CDR1 is LNHDA and CDR2 is SQIVND (reference sequence). The CDR3 coding sequence is TGTGCCAGTAATTGGGGCGGCAATCAGCCCCAGCATTTT. This gives the protein CASNWGGNQPQHF. Complete variable domain (other parts from reference TRBV19 and TRBJ1-5): DGGITQSPKYLFRKEGQNVTLSCEQNLNHDAMYWYRQDPGQGLRLIYYSQIVNDFQKGDIAEGYSVSREKKESFPLTVTSAQKNPTAFYLCASNWGGNQPQHFGDGTRLSIL.

The chain links TRBV11-2 to TRBJ1-2, with D tentatively TRBD1 (5 bases). Germline CDR1 and CDR2: SGHAT and FQNNGV. V lost 0 bases and J lost 5, with 13 bases in between. This CDR3 has 15 residues. CDR3 nucleotides: TGTGCCAGCAGCTTAGAAGGGGAACTTTCATATGGCTACACCTTC. It translates to CASSLEGELSYGYTF.

The rearrangement uses TRBV28 and TRBJ1-5, with D perhaps matching TRBD1 (6 bases). V was clipped by 6 bases and J by 0 bases, with 12 bases between them. The CDR3 runs to 15 residues. CDR1 and CDR2 from the germline V gene are MDHEN and SYDVKM. The CDR3 region is CASRAAGDSNQPQHF. The CDR3 nucleotides read TGTGCCAGCAGGGCTGCAGGGGATAGCAATCAGCCCCAGCATTTT. The full variable domain, rest sourced from reference TRBV28 and TRBJ1-5, is DVKVTQSSRYLVKRTGEKVFLECVQDMDHENMFWYRQDPGLGLRLIYFSYDVKMKEKGDIPEGYSVSREKKERFSLILESASTNQTSMYLCASRAAGDSNQPQHFGDGTRLSIL.